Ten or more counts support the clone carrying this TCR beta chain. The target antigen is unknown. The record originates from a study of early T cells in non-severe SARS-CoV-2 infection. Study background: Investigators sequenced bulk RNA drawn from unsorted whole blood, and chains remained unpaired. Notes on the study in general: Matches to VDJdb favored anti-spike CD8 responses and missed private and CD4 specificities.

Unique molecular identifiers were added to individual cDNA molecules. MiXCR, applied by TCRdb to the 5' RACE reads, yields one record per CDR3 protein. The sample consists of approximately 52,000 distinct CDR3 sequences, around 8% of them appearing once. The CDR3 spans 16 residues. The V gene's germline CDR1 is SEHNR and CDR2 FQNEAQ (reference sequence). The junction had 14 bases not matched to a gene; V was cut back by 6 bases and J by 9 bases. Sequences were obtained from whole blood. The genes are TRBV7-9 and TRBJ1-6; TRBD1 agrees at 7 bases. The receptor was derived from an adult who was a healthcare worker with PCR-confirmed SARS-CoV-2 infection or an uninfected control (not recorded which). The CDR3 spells CASRSWGTAKGSPLHF. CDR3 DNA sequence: TGTGCCAGCAGGAGCTGGGGGACAGCTAAAGGTTCACCCCTCCACTTT.